What follows describes a single TCR beta chain. Its antigen is as yet unknown. The data stem from a study of cytomegalovirus exposure and HLA in healthy donors. Primers: 60 Vbeta forward and 13 Jbeta reverse. Only in-frame clones appear in the TCRdb table, and some are missing; sequencing was by immunoSEQ multiplex PCR. The repertoire holds 90,000 to 150,000 clones, with 74% as singletons. Donors were nominally healthy when sampled, though unrecorded immune exposures were likely. The study's findings and limits: Within an earlier analysis, most TCR beta V segments proved productive either about 87% or about 30% of the time.

V shed 5 bases, J shed 2 bases, and the junction held 7 bases outside the gene matches. CDR3 length: 15 amino acids. Germline CDR1 is LNHDA and CDR2 is SQIVND (reference sequence). The source material was PBMCs. This chain links TRBV19 with TRBJ2-7; 9 bases are a match to TRBD1. This TCR derives from a human donor in good health. The CDR3 loop is CASSVSGTGTYEQYF. CDR3 sequence (DNA): TGTGCCAGTAGTGTCTCCGGGACAGGGACCTACGAGCAGTACTTC.